Listed here is a single TCR beta chain. In the authors' workflow: For the immunoSEQ data, sequences were junction-only without quality scores, so filtering differed. Some clones are missing from TCRdb's copy, which holds only in-frame ones; the method was immunoSEQ multiplex PCR. Clone size and V and J calls were adopted from that table, with D and trimming inferred from the DNA. The sample lists approximately 500,000 clones; less than 85% were seen once. This specimen comes from a study of shared clonotypes between healthy human individuals. The unsorted samples had tens of millions of PBMCs used for genomic DNA. Sequencing input: PBMCs. This receptor was taken from a woman between 40 and 55 years old in good health. Some clones in this sample may be carry-over from other donors' samples.

The CDR3 DNA reads TGCAGCAGCAGCACCAGGGGGCGCGGTGGCTACACCTTC. It yields the protein CSSSTRGRGGYTF. The J gene is TRBJ1-2, the V gene TRBV29-1; TRBD1 matches at 8 bases. The germline CDR1 and CDR2 sequences are SQVTM and ANQGSEA. The trim removed 8 bases at V and 7 bases at J, leaving 12 bases unmatched. This CDR3 has 13 amino acids.